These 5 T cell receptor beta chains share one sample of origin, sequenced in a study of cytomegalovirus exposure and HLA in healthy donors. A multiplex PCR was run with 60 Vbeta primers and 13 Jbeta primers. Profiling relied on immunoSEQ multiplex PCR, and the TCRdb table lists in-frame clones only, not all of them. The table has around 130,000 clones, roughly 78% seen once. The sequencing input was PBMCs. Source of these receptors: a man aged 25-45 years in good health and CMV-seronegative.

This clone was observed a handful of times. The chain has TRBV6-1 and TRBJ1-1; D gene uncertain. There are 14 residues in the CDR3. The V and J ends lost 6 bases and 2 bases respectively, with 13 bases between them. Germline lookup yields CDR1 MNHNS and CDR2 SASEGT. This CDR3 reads CASRTTTKNTEAFF. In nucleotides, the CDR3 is TGTGCCAGCAGAACCACTACCAAAAACACTGAAGCTTTCTTT.

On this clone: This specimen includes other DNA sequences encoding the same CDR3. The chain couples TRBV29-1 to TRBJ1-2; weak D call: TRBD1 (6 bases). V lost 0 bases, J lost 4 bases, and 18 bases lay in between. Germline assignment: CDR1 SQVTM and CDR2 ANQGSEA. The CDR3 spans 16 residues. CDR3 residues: CSVEDRRRGGAYGYTF. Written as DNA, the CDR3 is TGCAGCGTTGAAGATCGGAGGAGAGGGGGGGCCTATGGCTACACCTTC.

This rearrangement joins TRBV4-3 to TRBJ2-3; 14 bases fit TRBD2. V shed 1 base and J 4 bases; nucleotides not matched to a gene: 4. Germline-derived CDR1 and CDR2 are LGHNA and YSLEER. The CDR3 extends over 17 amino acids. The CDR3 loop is CASSQGLAGGPPDTQYF. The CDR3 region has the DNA TGCGCCAGCAGCCAAGGACTAGCGGGAGGGCCGCCAGATACGCAGTATTTT.

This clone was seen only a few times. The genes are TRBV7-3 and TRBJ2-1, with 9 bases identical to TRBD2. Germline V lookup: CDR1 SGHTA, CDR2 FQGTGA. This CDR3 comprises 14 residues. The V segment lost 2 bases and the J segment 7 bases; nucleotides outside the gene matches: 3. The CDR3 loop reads CASSLEREVNEQFF. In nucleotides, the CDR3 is TGTGCCAGCAGCTTAGAGCGGGAGGTTAATGAGCAGTTCTTC.

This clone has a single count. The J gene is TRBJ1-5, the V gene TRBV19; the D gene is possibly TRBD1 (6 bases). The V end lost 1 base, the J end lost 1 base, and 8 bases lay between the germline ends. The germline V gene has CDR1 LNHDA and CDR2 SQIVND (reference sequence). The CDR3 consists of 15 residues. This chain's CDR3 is CASSIVDRSNQPQHF. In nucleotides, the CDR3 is TGTGCCAGTAGTATAGTCGACAGGAGCAATCAGCCCCAGCATTTT.